Given below is one T cell receptor beta chain in context. Its target is unknown. The data were obtained in a study of a mutant IDH1 vaccine in newly diagnosed glioma. The wider study: In weeks 1, 3, 5, 7, 11, 15, 19 and 23, patients were vaccinated.

The germline gives CDR1 SGHRS, CDR2 YFSETQ. The CDR3 is 14 amino acids. Deletions cut 0 bases from V and 5 bases from J, with 9 bases between. Time point described: week 5, during vaccination. All doses held 300 ug of mutant IDH1 20-mer peptide, with topical imiquimod. This table comes from immunoSEQ multiplex PCR, and its TCRdb copy is limited to in-frame clones, with some not included. Of around 46,000 clones detected, about 77% appear once; the ten largest clones hold roughly 5%. Study outcomes and limitations: Immune responses arising from the vaccine appeared in about 94% of patients. There seemed to be no relation between pseudoprogression and changes in top peripheral T cell clonotypes.

This specimen was PBMCs, taken from a glioma patient whose treatment included an IDH1 peptide vaccine. The V call is TRBV5-1, the J call TRBJ2-1, with D possibly TRBD1 on 5 matching bases. This receptor was taken from a man over 45 with glioma. CDR3 DNA: TGCGCCAGCAGCTTGGAAGGGGTCGACAATGAGCAGTTCTTC. Translation: CASSLEGVDNEQFF.